This T cell receptor (beta chain) stems from a study of blood T cell repertoires in COVID-19. Study-wide context: The United States, Italy and Spain provided the acute and convalescent COVID-19 samples. The cDNA or gDNA used as material had been derived from T cells, B-cell-depleted T cells, or PBMCs.

This clone was detected ten times or more. Measured with immunoSEQ multiplex PCR; TCRdb has only the in-frame clones, and not every one. The sample records tens of thousands of clones, about 70% being singletons. CDR3 length equals 15 residues. Germline V lookup: CDR1 LNHDA, CDR2 SQIVND (reference sequence). The V end lost 6 bases, the J end lost 0 bases, and 14 bases lay between the germline ends. The sample was peripheral blood. The sequence was collected from a woman in her 70s with acute or convalescent COVID-19. The rearrangement joins TRBV19 to TRBJ1-1; possible D gene TRBD1, 5 bases. This CDR3 is CASSVQGLMNTEAFF. The CDR3 bases are TGTGCCAGTAGCGTCCAGGGACTAATGAACACTGAAGCTTTCTTT.